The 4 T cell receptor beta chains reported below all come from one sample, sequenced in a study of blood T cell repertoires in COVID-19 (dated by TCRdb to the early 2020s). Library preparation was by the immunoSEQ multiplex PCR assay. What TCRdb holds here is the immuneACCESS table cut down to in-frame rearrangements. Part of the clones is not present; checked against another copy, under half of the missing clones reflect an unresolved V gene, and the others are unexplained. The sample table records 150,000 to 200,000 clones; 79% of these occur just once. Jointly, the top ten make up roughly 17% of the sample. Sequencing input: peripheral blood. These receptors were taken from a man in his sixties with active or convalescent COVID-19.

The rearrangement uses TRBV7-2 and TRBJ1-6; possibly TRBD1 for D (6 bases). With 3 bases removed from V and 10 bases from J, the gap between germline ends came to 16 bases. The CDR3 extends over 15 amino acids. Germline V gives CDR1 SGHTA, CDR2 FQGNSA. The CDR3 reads CASSLGAGLLSPLHF. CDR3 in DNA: TGTGCCAGCAGCTTGGGGGCAGGGCTTTTGTCACCCCTCCACTTT.

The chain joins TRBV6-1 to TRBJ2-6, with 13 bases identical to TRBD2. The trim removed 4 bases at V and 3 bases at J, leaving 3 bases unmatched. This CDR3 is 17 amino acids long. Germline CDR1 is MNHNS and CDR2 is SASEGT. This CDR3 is CASSGGLAGVGANVLTF. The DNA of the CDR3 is TGTGCCAGCAGTGGAGGACTAGCGGGAGTTGGGGCCAACGTCCTGACTTTC.

CDR3 residues: CASSLPRQSGNEKLFF. The CDR3 nucleotides are TGCGCCAGCAGCTTACCACGCCAGTCTGGTAATGAAAAACTGTTTTTT. V and J are TRBV5-1 and TRBJ1-4; D is undetermined. The CDR3 spans 16 residues. Germline lookup yields CDR1 SGHRS and CDR2 YFSETQ. V lost 2 bases, J lost 4 bases, and 15 bases lay in between.

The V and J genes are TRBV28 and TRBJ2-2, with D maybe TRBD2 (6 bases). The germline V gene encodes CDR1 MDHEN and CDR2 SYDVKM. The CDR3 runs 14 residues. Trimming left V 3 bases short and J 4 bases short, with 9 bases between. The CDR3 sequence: CASSFWRGTGELFF. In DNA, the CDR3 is TGTGCCAGCAGTTTTTGGAGGGGCACCGGGGAGCTGTTTTTT.